The 23 T cell receptor beta chains presented below share a single source sample, sequenced in a study of T cells expressing NK-cell markers. Reprocessing the 5' RACE reads, TCRdb reports a single entry for every CDR3 protein and omits DNA. Reported are hundreds of thousands of distinct CDR3 sequences; the ten largest clones contain 4% to 5%. Sequenced sample: blood T cells: a sorted CD56 or NKG2C T cell subset, CD4+ or CD8+ T cells, or bulk PBMC T cells (not recorded which). These receptors were taken from a woman aged 18 to 75 in good health.

This chain links TRBV7-8 with TRBJ2-2; TCRdb indicates TRBD2, and absent DNA this call remains unverified. Germline V gene sequence: CDR1 SGHVS, CDR2 FQNEAQ. The CDR3 covers 17 residues. The CDR3: CASSLRTSGSLAGELFF.

The V call is TRBV5-1, the J call TRBJ2-1; the D gene TCRdb calls, TRBD2, cannot be checked with no DNA. From germline, CDR1 is SGHRS and CDR2 YFSETQ. This CDR3 comprises 14 residues. CDR3 region: CASSGSPTYNEQFF.

The V call is TRBV12-3 or TRBV12-4, the J call TRBJ2-6. This CDR3 spans 15 amino acids. This CDR3 is CASSRRISGANVLTF.

J is TRBJ1-6 and V is TRBV12-3 or TRBV12-4; TCRdb gives TRBD1 as the D gene, but with no DNA this cannot be confirmed. The CDR3 extends over 13 amino acids. The CDR3 reads CASSSLGSSPLHF.

The chain employs TRBV7-2 and TRBJ1-1; TCRdb gives TRBD1 as the D gene, but with no DNA this cannot be confirmed. From germline, CDR1 is SGHTA and CDR2 FQGNSA. This CDR3 spans 15 amino acids. Here the CDR3 reads CASSLDYGKNTEAFF.

V usage is TRBV2 and J usage is TRBJ1-5; TCRdb proposes TRBD1, but this gene call is untestable without DNA. The germline gives CDR1 SNHLY, CDR2 FYNNEI. CDR3 length: 15 residues. CDR3 region: CASSSGQLSNQPQHF.

The chain links TRBV5-4 to TRBJ2-2. This CDR3 has 16 amino acids. Germline-derived CDR1 and CDR2 are SGHNT and YYREEE (reference sequence). The chain's CDR3 is CASSLDQDPTVGELFF.

The V and J genes are TRBV16 and TRBJ1-1. Germline lookup yields CDR1 KGHSY and CDR2 FQNENV. This CDR3 spans 14 amino acids. CDR3 sequence reads: CASTEAQMNTEAFF.

V and J are TRBV3-1 and TRBJ1-2. The CDR3 consists of 13 residues. Germline V CDR1 and CDR2: LGHDT, YNNKEL (reference sequence). The CDR3 region is CASSRDSQYGYTF. Looking up the rest from reference TRBV3-1 and TRBJ1-2 gives the full variable domain: DTAVSQTPKYLVTQMGNDKSIKCEQNLGHDTMYWYKQDSKKFLKIMFSYNNKELIINETVPNRFSPKSPDKAHLNLHINSLELGDSAVYFCASSRDSQYGYTFGSGTRLTVV.

V and J are TRBV11-2 and TRBJ2-7; the D call from TCRdb, TRBD1, cannot be confirmed without DNA. The CDR3 length is 15 residues. Germline CDR1 is SGHAT and CDR2 is FQNNGV. The CDR3 loop is CASSRDRPSSYEQYF.

This chain uses TRBV2 with TRBJ2-3; absent DNA, TCRdb's TRBD2 call cannot be checked. Germline lookup yields CDR1 SNHLY and CDR2 FYNNEI. This CDR3 contains 15 residues. The CDR3 loop reads CASSVMAGVSDTQYF.

The chain recombines TRBV5-1 with TRBJ2-7. The CDR3 extends over 14 amino acids. CDR1 SGHRS and CDR2 YFSETQ come from the germline V gene. The CDR3 spells CASSTRTGLHEQYF.

The chain uses TRBV7-9 and TRBJ2-7; lacking DNA, the TRBD1 call made by TCRdb goes unchecked. This CDR3 has 15 amino acids. Germline CDR1 reads SEHNR; CDR2 reads FQNEAQ (reference sequence). The CDR3 reads CASSRTGSGSYEQYF.

The chain carries TRBV10-3 and TRBJ1-1; lacking DNA, the TRBD1 call made by TCRdb goes unchecked. The length of the CDR3 is 16 residues. The V gene's germline CDR1 is ENHRY and CDR2 SYGVKD. CDR3 amino acids: CAISDTKGRGDTEAFF.

This sequence joins TRBV5-1 and TRBJ2-3; TCRdb proposes TRBD1, but this gene call is untestable without DNA. Germline V CDR1 and CDR2: SGHRS, YFSETQ. The CDR3 runs 16 residues. The CDR3 loop is CASSLQAGSPTDTQYF.

The chain has TRBV20-1 and TRBJ2-1; TCRdb's D gene call, TRBD2, goes unchecked for lack of DNA. The V gene's germline CDR1 is DFQATT and CDR2 SNEGSKA (reference sequence). There are 13 residues in the CDR3. CDR3 protein: CSAWASRYNEQFF.

The V and J genes are TRBV5-4 and TRBJ2-7. This CDR3 has 14 residues. The germline CDR1 and CDR2 sequences are SGHNT and YYREEE (reference sequence). The CDR3 is CASSLSSIPYEQYF. The complete variable domain, with remaining parts taken from reference TRBV5-4 and TRBJ2-7, reads ETGVTQSPTHLIKTRGQQVTLRCSSQSGHNTVSWYQQALGQGPQFIFQYYREEENGRGNFPPRFSGLQFPNYSSELNVNALELDDSALYLCASSLSSIPYEQYFGPGTRLTVT.

The chain combines TRBV20-1 with TRBJ2-3; TCRdb outputs TRBD2, but without DNA this stays unchecked. CDR1 is DFQATT and CDR2 is SNEGSKA in the germline V gene (reference sequence). The CDR3 contains 13 residues. CDR3 loop: CSARREGPDTQYF.

The chain employs TRBV18 and TRBJ2-1. This CDR3 spans 17 amino acids. CDR1 and CDR2 from the germline V gene are KGHSH and LQKENI. Here the CDR3 reads CASSPRRNVQSYNEQFF.

The CDR3 protein is CASSPHGGSSYNEQFF. V usage is TRBV12-3 or TRBV12-4 and J usage is TRBJ2-1. The CDR3 runs 16 residues.

The rearrangement links TRBV7-2 to TRBJ1-5; the TCRdb call, TRBD1, lacks DNA for checking. This CDR3 is built from 15 residues. From germline, CDR1 is SGHTA and CDR2 FQGNSA. The CDR3 here is CASNGAGGTNQPQHF. The full variable domain, its missing parts supplied by reference TRBV7-2 and TRBJ1-5, is GAGVSQSPSNKVTEKGKDVELRCDPISGHTALYWYRQSLGQGLEFLIYFQGNSAPDKSGLPSDRFSAERTGGSVSTLTIQRTQQEDSAVYLCASNGAGGTNQPQHFGDGTRLSIL.

CDR3 amino acids: CASSGSGGQPQHF. J is TRBJ1-5 and V is TRBV2; with no DNA, the TCRdb D assignment of TRBD1 cannot be verified. Germline values: CDR1 SNHLY, CDR2 FYNNEI. This CDR3 has 13 amino acids. Based on the CDR3 plus reference TRBV2 and TRBJ1-5, the full variable domain is EPEVTQTPSHQVTQMGQEVILRCVPISNHLYFYWYRQILGQKVEFLVSFYNNEISEKSEIFDDQFSVERPDGSNFTLKIRSTKLEDSAMYFCASSGSGGQPQHFGDGTRLSIL.

This chain connects TRBV7-2 to TRBJ1-2; the D call from TCRdb, TRBD1, cannot be confirmed without DNA. In germline, CDR1 is SGHTA, CDR2 FQGNSA. The CDR3 extends over 14 amino acids. CDR3 sequence: CAIKMMDSFYGYTF.